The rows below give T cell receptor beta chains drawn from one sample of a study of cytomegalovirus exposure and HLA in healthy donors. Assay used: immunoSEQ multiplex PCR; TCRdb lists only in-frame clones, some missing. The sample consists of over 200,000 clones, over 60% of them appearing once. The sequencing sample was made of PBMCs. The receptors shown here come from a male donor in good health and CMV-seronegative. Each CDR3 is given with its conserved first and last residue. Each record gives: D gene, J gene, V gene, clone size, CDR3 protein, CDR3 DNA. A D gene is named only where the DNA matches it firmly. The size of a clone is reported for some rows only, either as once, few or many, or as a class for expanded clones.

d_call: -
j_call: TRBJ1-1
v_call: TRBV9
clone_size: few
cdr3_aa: CASSVASF
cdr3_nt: TGTGCCAGCAGCGTAGCCTCCTTT

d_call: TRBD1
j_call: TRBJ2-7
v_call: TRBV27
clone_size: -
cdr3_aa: CASSHLDRVAYEQYF
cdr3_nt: TGTGCCAGCAGTCACCTGGACAGGGTGGCTTACGAGCAGTACTTC

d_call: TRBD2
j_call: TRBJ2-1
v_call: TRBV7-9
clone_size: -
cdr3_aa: CASSLGGASGRAFDEQFF
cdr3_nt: TGTGCCAGCAGCTTGGGGGGGGCTAGCGGGAGGGCCTTCGATGAGCAGTTCTTC

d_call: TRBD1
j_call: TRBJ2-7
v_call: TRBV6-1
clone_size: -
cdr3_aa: CASRTDRVGYEQYF
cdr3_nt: TGTGCCAGCAGGACGGACAGGGTAGGCTACGAGCAGTACTTC

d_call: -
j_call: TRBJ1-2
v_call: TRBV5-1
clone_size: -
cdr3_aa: CASSEQTINYGYTF
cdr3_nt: TGCGCCAGCAGTGAACAGACAATCAACTATGGCTACACCTTC

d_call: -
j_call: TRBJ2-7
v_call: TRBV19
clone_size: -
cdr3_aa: CASSIIGHSSYEQYF
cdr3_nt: TGTGCCAGTAGTATAATAGGACACAGCTCCTACGAGCAGTACTTC

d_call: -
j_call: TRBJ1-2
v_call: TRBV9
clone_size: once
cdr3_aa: CASSVGSGLKTYGYTF
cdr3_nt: TGTGCCAGCAGCGTAGGCTCAGGGCTAAAGACCTATGGCTACACCTTC

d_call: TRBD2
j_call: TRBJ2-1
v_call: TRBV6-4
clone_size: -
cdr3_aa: CASSALAGGPDEQFF
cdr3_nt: TGTGCCAGCAGCGCACTAGCGGGGGGGCCCGATGAGCAGTTCTTC

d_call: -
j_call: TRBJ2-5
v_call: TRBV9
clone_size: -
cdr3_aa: CASSVAVGDQETQYF
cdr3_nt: TGTGCCAGCAGCGTAGCAGTCGGGGACCAAGAGACCCAGTACTTC

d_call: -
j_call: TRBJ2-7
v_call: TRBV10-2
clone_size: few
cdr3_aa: CASRGLFEQYF
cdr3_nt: TGCGCCAGCAGGGGACTCTTCGAGCAGTACTTC

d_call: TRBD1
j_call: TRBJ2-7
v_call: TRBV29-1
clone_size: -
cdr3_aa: CRGDRKFSYEQYF
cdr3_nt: TGCAGAGGGGACAGGAAATTCTCCTACGAGCAGTACTTC

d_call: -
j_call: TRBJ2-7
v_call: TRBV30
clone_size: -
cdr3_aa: CAWSVPGIHEQYF
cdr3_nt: TGTGCCTGGAGTGTACCCGGGATCCACGAGCAGTACTTC

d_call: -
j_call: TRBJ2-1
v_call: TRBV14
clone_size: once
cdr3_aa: CASSQNINNEQFF
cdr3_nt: TGTGCCAGCAGCCAAAACATTAACAATGAGCAGTTCTTC

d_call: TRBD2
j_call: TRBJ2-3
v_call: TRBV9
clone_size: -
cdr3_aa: CASGPLAGRDTQYF
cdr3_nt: TGTGCCAGCGGACCTCTAGCGGGCAGAGATACGCAGTATTTT

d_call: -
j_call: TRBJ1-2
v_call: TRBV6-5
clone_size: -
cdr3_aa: CASSPVQGPRGYTF
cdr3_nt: TGTGCCAGCAGTCCGGTACAGGGCCCAAGGGGCTACACCTTC

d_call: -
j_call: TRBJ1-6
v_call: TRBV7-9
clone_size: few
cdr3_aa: CSSSRYQGQGNSPLHF
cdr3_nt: TGTTCCAGCAGCCGTTACCAGGGGCAGGGGAATTCACCCCTCCACTTT

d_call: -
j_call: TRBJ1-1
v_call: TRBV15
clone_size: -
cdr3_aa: CATSRDQTGGSEAFF
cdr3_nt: TGTGCCACCAGCAGAGATCAGACGGGAGGGTCCGAAGCTTTCTTT

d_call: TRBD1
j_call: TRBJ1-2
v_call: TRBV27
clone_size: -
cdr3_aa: CASTKFTGTDYTF
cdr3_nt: TGTGCCAGCACCAAATTCACCGGGACAGACTACACCTTC

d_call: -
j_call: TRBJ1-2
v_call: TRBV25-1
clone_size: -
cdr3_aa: CASSENFRDYGYTF
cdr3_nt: TGTGCCAGCAGTGAAAACTTCAGGGACTATGGCTACACCTTC

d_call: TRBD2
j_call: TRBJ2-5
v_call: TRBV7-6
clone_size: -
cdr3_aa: CASSYAGGTQYF
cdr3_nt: TGTGCCAGCAGCTACGCGGGAGGAACCCAGTACTTC

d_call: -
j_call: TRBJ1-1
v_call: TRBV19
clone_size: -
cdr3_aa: CASSISPGVDTEAFF
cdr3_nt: TGTGCCAGTAGTATATCCCCAGGGGTGGACACTGAAGCTTTCTTT

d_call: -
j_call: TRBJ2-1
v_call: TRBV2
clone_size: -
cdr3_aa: CASRVRGNEQFF
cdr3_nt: TGTGCCAGCAGAGTGAGAGGGAATGAGCAGTTCTTC

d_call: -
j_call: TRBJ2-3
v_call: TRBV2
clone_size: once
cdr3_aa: CASSAAGSTDTQYF
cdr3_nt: TGTGCCAGCAGTGCGGCGGGTAGCACAGATACGCAGTATTTT

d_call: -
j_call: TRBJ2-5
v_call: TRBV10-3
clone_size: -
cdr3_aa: CASQGSVETQYF
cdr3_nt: TGTGCCAGTCAGGGGAGTGTGGAGACCCAGTACTTC

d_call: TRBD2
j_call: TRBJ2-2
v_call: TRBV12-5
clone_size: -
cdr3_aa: CASGREAGVAGELFF
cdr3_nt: TGTGCTAGTGGCCGAGAAGCGGGGGTAGCCGGGGAGCTGTTTTTT

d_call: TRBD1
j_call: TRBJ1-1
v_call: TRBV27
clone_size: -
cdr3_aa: CASSGQGARTEAFF
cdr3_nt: TGTGCCAGCAGCGGACAGGGGGCGCGAACTGAAGCTTTCTTT

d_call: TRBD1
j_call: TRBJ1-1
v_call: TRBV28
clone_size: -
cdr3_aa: CASIRTGEAFF
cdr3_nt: TGTGCCAGCATAAGGACAGGGGAAGCTTTCTTT

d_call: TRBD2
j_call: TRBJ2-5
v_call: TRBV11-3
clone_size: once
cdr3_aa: CASSSSGPLREDQETQYF
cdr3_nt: TGTGCCAGCAGCTCGTCAGGCCCGCTGCGGGAGGACCAGGAGACCCAGTACTTC

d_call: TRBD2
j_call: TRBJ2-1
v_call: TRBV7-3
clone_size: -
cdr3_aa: CASSTGTSVNEQFF
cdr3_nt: TGTGCCAGCAGCACCGGGACTAGCGTCAATGAGCAGTTCTTC

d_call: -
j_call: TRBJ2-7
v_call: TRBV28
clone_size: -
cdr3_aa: CASSLYGGPGEQYF
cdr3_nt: TGTGCCAGCAGTTTATACGGGGGGCCGGGGGAGCAGTACTTC

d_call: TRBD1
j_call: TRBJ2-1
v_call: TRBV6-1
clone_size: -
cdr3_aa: CAIPLGTDHNEQFF
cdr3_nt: TGTGCCATTCCGCTCGGGACAGATCACAATGAGCAGTTCTTC

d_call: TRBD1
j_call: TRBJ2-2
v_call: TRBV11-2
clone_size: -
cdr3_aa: CASSLKRQGVGELFF
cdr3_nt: TGTGCCAGCAGCTTAAAGAGACAGGGCGTCGGGGAGCTGTTTTTT

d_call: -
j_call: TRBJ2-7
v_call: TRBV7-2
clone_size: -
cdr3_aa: CASSLPGLQSYEQYF
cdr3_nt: TGTGCCAGCAGCTTACCGGGACTTCAATCCTACGAGCAGTACTTC

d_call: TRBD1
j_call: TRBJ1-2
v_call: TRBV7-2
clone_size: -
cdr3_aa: CASSLGTGVYGYTF
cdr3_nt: TGTGCCAGCAGCTTAGGGACAGGGGTCTATGGCTACACCTTC

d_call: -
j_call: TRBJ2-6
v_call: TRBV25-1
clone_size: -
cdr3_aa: CASTGTGANVLTF
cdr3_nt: TGTGCCAGCACGGGTACTGGGGCCAACGTCCTGACTTTC

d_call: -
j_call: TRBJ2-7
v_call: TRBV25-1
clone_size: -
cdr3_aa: CASSVSGYEQYF
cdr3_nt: TGTGCCAGCAGTGTGTCGGGATACGAGCAGTACTTC

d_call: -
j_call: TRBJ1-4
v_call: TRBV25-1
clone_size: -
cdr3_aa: CASSEPWQTNEKLFF
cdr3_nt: TGTGCCAGCAGTGAACCTTGGCAGACTAATGAAAAACTGTTTTTT

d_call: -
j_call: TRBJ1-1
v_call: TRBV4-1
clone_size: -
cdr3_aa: CASSQEGGQNEAFF
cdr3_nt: TGCGCCAGCAGCCAAGAAGGTGGGCAGAATGAAGCTTTCTTT

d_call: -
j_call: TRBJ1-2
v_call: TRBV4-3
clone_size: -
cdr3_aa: CASSQDKGGGYTF
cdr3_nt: TGCGCCAGCAGCCAAGATAAAGGAGGGGGCTACACCTTC

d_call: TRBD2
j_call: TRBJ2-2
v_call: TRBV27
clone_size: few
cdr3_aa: CASSRDYKGTGELFF
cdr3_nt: TGTGCCAGCAGTCGGGACTATAAAGGCACCGGGGAGCTGTTTTTT

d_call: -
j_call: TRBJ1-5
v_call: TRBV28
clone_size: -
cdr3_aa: CASRVIGVGNQPQHF
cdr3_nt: TGTGCCAGCCGTGTAATCGGTGTAGGCAATCAGCCCCAGCATTTT

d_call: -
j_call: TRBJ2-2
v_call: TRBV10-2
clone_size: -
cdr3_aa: CASNSRNTGELFF
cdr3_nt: TGCGCCAGCAATTCCAGGAACACCGGGGAGCTGTTTTTT

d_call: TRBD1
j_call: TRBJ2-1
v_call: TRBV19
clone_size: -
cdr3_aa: CASSPDRVAYNEQFF
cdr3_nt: TGTGCCAGTAGCCCAGACAGGGTGGCCTACAATGAGCAGTTCTTC

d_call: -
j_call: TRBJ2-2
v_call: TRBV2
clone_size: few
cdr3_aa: CASHGANTGELFF
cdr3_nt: TGTGCCAGCCACGGGGCGAACACCGGGGAGCTGTTTTTT

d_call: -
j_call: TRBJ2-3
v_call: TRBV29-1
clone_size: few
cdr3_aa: CSVEGGRGADTQYF
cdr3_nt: TGCAGCGTTGAAGGGGGCAGGGGAGCAGATACGCAGTATTTT

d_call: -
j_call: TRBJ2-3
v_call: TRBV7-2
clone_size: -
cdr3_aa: CASSTIGRETDTQYF
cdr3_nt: TGTGCCAGCAGTACAATCGGTCGGGAGACAGATACGCAGTATTTT

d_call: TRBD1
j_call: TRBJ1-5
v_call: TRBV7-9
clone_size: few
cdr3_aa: CSSSLGSGGGSNQPQHF
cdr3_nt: TGTTCCAGCAGCTTAGGGTCAGGGGGCGGAAGCAATCAGCCCCAGCATTTT

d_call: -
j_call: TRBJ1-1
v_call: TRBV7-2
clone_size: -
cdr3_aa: CASKWAPRIDAEAFF
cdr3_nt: TGTGCCAGCAAATGGGCTCCCAGGATTGACGCTGAAGCTTTCTTT

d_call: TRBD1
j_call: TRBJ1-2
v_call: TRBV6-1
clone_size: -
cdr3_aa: CASRGQADYGYTF
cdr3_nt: TGTGCCAGCAGGGGACAGGCGGACTATGGCTACACCTTC

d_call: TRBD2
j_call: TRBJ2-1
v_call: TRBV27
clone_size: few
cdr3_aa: CASSLGLAGDEQFF
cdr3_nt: TGTGCCAGCAGCCTAGGGCTAGCGGGCGATGAGCAGTTCTTC

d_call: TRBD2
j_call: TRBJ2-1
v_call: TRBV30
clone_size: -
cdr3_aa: CAWSAGTNNEQFF
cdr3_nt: TGTGCCTGGAGTGCCGGGACTAACAATGAGCAGTTCTTC

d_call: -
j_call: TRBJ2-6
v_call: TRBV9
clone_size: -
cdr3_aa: CASSGAVNVLTF
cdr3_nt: TGTGCCAGCAGCGGGGCTGTCAACGTCCTGACTTTC

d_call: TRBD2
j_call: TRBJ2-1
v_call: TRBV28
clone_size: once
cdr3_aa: CASSRPHMGLSNEQFF
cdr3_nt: TGTGCCAGCAGTCGACCTCACATGGGACTAAGCAATGAGCAGTTCTTC

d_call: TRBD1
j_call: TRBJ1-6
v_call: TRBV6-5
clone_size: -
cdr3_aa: CASRPPGGNSPLHF
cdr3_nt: TGTGCCAGCAGACCCCCAGGGGGTAATTCACCCCTCCACTTT

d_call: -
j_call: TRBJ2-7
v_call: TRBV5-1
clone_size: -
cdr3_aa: CASSLTASYEQYF
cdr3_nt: TGCGCCAGCAGCTTGACAGCTTCCTACGAGCAGTACTTC

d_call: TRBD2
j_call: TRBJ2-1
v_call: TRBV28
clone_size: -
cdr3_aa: CASNPSGRAINEQFF
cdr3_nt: TGTGCCAGCAACCCTAGCGGGAGGGCCATAAATGAGCAGTTCTTC

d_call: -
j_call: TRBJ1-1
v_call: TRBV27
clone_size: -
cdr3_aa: CASSLRGNQERNTEAFF
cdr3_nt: TGTGCCAGCAGTTTACGGGGGAACCAGGAGAGAAACACTGAAGCTTTCTTT